The next 32 T cell receptor beta chains were all read from a single sample in a study of T cell changes during pregnancy in multiple sclerosis. Clones were read by immunoSEQ multiplex PCR, and TCRdb kept only the in-frame ones, dropping some. Of 45,000 to 55,000 clones in the sample, almost 95% are singletons; the top ten hold 0.99%. Material: peripheral blood, obtained after pregnancy. Receptors originate from a female donor with multiple sclerosis, enrolled in a pregnancy study.

The CDR3 reads CASSLGTDEKLFF. CDR3 nucleotides: TGTGCCAGCAGCTTGGGGACAGATGAAAAACTGTTTTTT. The rearrangement joins TRBV7-8 to TRBJ1-4, with 7 bases identical to TRBD1. Germline V gene lookup returns CDR1 SGHVS and CDR2 FQNEAQ. J lost 6 bases, V lost 3 bases, and 1 base had no gene match. The CDR3 consists of 13 residues.

This chain's CDR3 is CASSSPRLQANYGYTF. The CDR3 DNA sequence: TGTGCCAGCAGCTCCCCCCGCTTGCAGGCTAACTATGGCTACACCTTC. The chain employs TRBV7-9 and TRBJ1-2; no clear D. The CDR3 is made up of 16 amino acids. Germline V gene lookup returns CDR1 SEHNR and CDR2 FQNEAQ (reference sequence). Between the trimmed V and J ends, which lost 4 bases and 0 bases, there was a span of 15 bases.

The J gene is TRBJ2-5, the V gene TRBV29-1; 7 bases map to TRBD1. Per germline, CDR1 SQVTM and CDR2 ANQGSEA. This CDR3 comprises 13 residues. J gave up 5 bases and V 0 bases, and 3 bases lay outside the gene matches. The chain's CDR3 is CSVEEVRGETQYF. The CDR3 bases are TGCAGCGTTGAAGAAGTCAGGGGGGAGACCCAGTACTTC.

The chain links TRBV27 to TRBJ1-1, with D perhaps TRBD1 (5 bases). The V gene's germline CDR1 is MNHEY and CDR2 SMNVEV (reference sequence). The CDR3 has 14 residues. The V gene lost 2 bases and the J gene lost 4 bases, with 11 bases spanning the gap. DNA of the CDR3: TGTGCCAGCAGTTTAAGTATTGGGGCCACTGAAGCTTTCTTT. Amino acid sequence: CASSLSIGATEAFF.

The chain carries TRBV7-8 and TRBJ1-6; no reliable D call. V was cut by 1 base and J by 9 bases, with 13 bases left in between. The CDR3 sequence is 15 residues long. Germline values: CDR1 SGHVS, CDR2 FQNEAQ. The CDR3 loop is CASSLGLAVTSPLHF. The CDR3 DNA is TGTGCCAGCAGCTTAGGGTTGGCAGTTACTTCACCCCTCCACTTT.

This clone was recorded only once. The gene calls are TRBV19 and TRBJ2-5, with D maybe TRBD1 (7 bases). V dropped 5 bases and J dropped 2 bases, with 15 bases sitting between them. The CDR3 has 15 amino acids. Germline V gives CDR1 LNHDA, CDR2 SQIVND (reference sequence). CDR3 sequence: CASSEGGTVQETQYF. For the CDR3, the DNA is TGTGCCAGTAGTGAAGGAGGGACAGTTCAAGAGACCCAGTACTTC.

Of note for this clone: At one of its ends the junction is not consistent with the germline gene, which may arise from a read error. The chain couples TRBV6-1 to TRBJ1-1; 9 bases map to TRBD1. The CDR3 has 15 amino acids. Germline CDR1 is MNHNS and CDR2 is SASEGT. The chain's CDR3 is CASGEQGALNTEAFF. CDR3 nucleotides: TGTGCCAGCGGTGAACAGGGGGCACTGAACACTGAAGCTTTCTTT.

The chain links TRBV10-3 to TRBJ2-1; D perhaps matches TRBD2 (7 bases). Between the trimmed V and J ends, which lost 0 bases and 5 bases, there was a span of 14 bases. CDR1 is ENHRY and CDR2 is SYGVKD in the germline V gene. The CDR3 contains 16 residues. The CDR3 loop reads CAISESRGGADNEQFF. The DNA of the CDR3 is TGTGCCATCAGTGAGTCCAGAGGGGGGGCTGACAATGAGCAGTTCTTC.

The chain recombines TRBV6-1 with TRBJ1-5; TRBD1 matches at 10 bases. Germline CDR1 MNHNS, CDR2 SASEGT. The length of the CDR3 is 13 residues. V lost 6 bases and J lost 5; bases outside the gene matches: 1. This CDR3 reads CASRGTGDQPQHF. Written as DNA, the CDR3 is TGTGCCAGCAGAGGGACAGGGGATCAGCCCCAGCATTTT.

The rearrangement joins TRBV19 to TRBJ1-5, with 8 bases lining up with TRBD1. The J segment lost 3 bases and the V segment lost 3 bases, leaving 4 bases of the junction unmatched. The germline V gene has CDR1 LNHDA and CDR2 SQIVND (reference sequence). This CDR3 comprises 15 residues. This chain's CDR3 is CASSMATGANQPQHF. The CDR3 region has the DNA TGTGCCAGTAGTATGGCGACAGGGGCCAATCAGCCCCAGCATTTT.

The V call is TRBV7-2, the J call TRBJ2-1, with D maybe TRBD2 (6 bases). Germline V gene sequence: CDR1 SGHTA, CDR2 FQGNSA. This CDR3 region has 16 residues. V lost 8 bases, J lost 8 bases, and 25 bases lay in between. The CDR3 spells CASCSGLGTPEDEQFF. Here the CDR3 DNA reads TGTGCCAGCTGTTCAGGCCTCGGGACTCCGGAGGATGAGCAGTTCTTC.

The chain uses TRBV29-1 and TRBJ1-1, with D tentatively TRBD1 (5 bases). V was clipped by 5 bases and J by 0 bases, with 16 bases between them. The CDR3 length is 15 residues. The V gene's germline CDR1 is SQVTM and CDR2 ANQGSEA. The CDR3 is CSVRGLGRVNTEAFF. The CDR3 DNA is TGCAGCGTTAGGGGATTAGGAAGAGTGAACACTGAAGCTTTCTTT.

The chain links TRBV9 to TRBJ1-3; D ambiguous. V was clipped by 3 bases and J by 0 bases, with 13 bases between them. The CDR3 length is 16 residues. Germline lookup yields CDR1 SGDLS and CDR2 YYNGEE. CDR3 DNA sequence: TGTGCCAGCAGCGCCGCGGGGATCTACTCTGGAAACACCATATATTTT. As protein: CASSAAGIYSGNTIYF.

The CDR3 coding sequence is TGTGCCAGCAGCGTAGCAGGGACAGTCAACTATGGCTACACCTTC. This sequence encodes CASSVAGTVNYGYTF. The chain joins TRBV9 to TRBJ1-2, with TRBD1 matching over 7 bases. This CDR3 is built from 15 residues. V gave up 0 bases and J gave up 2 bases; unmatched junction bases: 4. CDR1 SGDLS and CDR2 YYNGEE come from the germline V gene.

J is TRBJ1-6 and V is TRBV7-2; possibly TRBD1 for D (5 bases). The germline V and J ends were trimmed by 1 base and 7 bases, with 14 bases remaining between them. Germline assignment: CDR1 SGHTA and CDR2 FQGNSA. This CDR3 has 16 residues. The CDR3 bases are TGTGCCAGCAGCTTAGACGTGGGGCTATGGAATTCACCCCTCCACTTT. As protein: CASSLDVGLWNSPLHF.

This clone was detected only once. Other DNA sequences in this sample translate to the same CDR3. The chain joins TRBV5-1 to TRBJ2-1; D possibly corresponds to TRBD2 (5 bases). The CDR3 contains 13 residues. Trimming removed 0 bases at V and 5 bases at J, with 6 bases between. From germline, CDR1 is SGHRS and CDR2 YFSETQ. This CDR3 reads CASSLVGDNEQFF. In nucleotides, the CDR3 is TGCGCCAGCAGCTTGGTCGGGGACAATGAGCAGTTCTTC.

V usage is TRBV5-1 and J usage is TRBJ1-1; no clear D gene. V lost 0 bases and J lost 1, with 10 bases in between. Per germline, CDR1 SGHRS and CDR2 YFSETQ. There are 15 residues in the CDR3. In nucleotides, the CDR3 is TGCGCCAGCAGCTTGGCCTCTCTAGGGAACACTGAAGCTTTCTTT. Protein product: CASSLASLGNTEAFF.

The DNA for the CDR3 is TGTGCCAGCAGCCCCGGACTAGCGGGGGGCACTAGCACAGATACGCAGTATTTT. Its protein is CASSPGLAGGTSTDTQYF. V usage is TRBV5-4 and J usage is TRBJ2-3; 14 bases fit TRBD2. After removal of 4 bases from V and 0 bases from J, the junction contained 7 bases not matched to a gene. Germline CDR1 and CDR2: SGHNT and YYREEE (reference sequence). The CDR3 extends over 18 amino acids.

The chain employs TRBV5-1 and TRBJ2-7, with 8 bases lining up with TRBD2. The CDR3 is made up of 18 amino acids. The V and J ends lost 2 bases and 1 base, in that order; junction bases with no gene match: 14. The germline V gene has CDR1 SGHRS and CDR2 YFSETQ. The DNA for the CDR3 is TGCGCCAGCAGCTTCAAAACACTAGCGGAGCGGGTGTCCTACGAGCAGTACTTC. It is translated as CASSFKTLAERVSYEQYF.

The chain employs TRBV7-9 and TRBJ2-7, with TRBD2 matching 8 bases. Losses at the gene ends were 5 bases for V and 5 bases for J; bases not matched to a gene: 14. Germline V lookup: CDR1 SEHNR, CDR2 FQNEAQ (reference sequence). The CDR3 has 16 residues. In DNA, the CDR3 is TGTGCCAGCAGCGAGGCGGGGGGCCATCTCATCGACGAGCAGTACTTC. Residues: CASSEAGGHLIDEQYF.

This chain connects TRBV5-4 to TRBJ1-2; D gene uncertain. Germline V gene data show CDR1 as SGHNT and CDR2 as YYREEE (reference sequence). CDR3 length: 13 amino acids. Trimming pared 6 bases from V and 3 bases from J, leaving 12 bases between. CDR3 loop: CASTLRADYGYTF. The CDR3 DNA follows: TGTGCCAGCACGCTGCGGGCGGACTATGGCTACACCTTC.

The rearrangement links TRBV7-3 to TRBJ2-5; 12 positions agree with TRBD2. This CDR3 is 15 amino acids long. V shed 5 bases, J shed 5 bases, and the junction held 6 bases outside the gene matches. In germline, CDR1 is SGHTA, CDR2 FQGTGA. CDR3 protein: CASSHLAGGQETQYF. The DNA for the CDR3 is TGTGCCAGCAGCCATCTAGCGGGGGGGCAGGAGACCCAGTACTTC.

The CDR3 DNA reads as TGTGCCAGTAGTATGGGAGGACTGGCGACCGTCGACGAGCAGTACTTC. Its translation: CASSMGGLATVDEQYF. The gene calls are TRBV19 and TRBJ2-7, with D maybe TRBD2 (6 bases). Trimming took 3 bases from V and 5 from J, leaving 20 bases between them. This CDR3 spans 16 amino acids. Germline values: CDR1 LNHDA, CDR2 SQIVND (reference sequence).

The chain recombines TRBV2 with TRBJ1-6, with a weak D call TRBD1 (6 bases). The CDR3 contains 14 residues. CDR1 SNHLY and CDR2 FYNNEI come from the germline V gene. Deletions cut 1 base from V and 8 bases from J, with 9 bases between. In nucleotides, the CDR3 is TGTGCCAGCAGTGAAGAGGGGGACGATTCACCCCTCCACTTT. The encoded protein is CASSEEGDDSPLHF.

The rearrangement joins TRBV28 to TRBJ1-1; D gene ambiguous. Per the germline V gene, CDR1 is MDHEN and CDR2 is SYDVKM. The CDR3 length is 14 residues. V lost 7 bases, J lost 1 base, and 13 bases lay in between. CDR3 sequence reads: CASILYGRNTEAFF. The CDR3 DNA follows: TGTGCCAGCATTCTCTACGGGAGGAACACTGAAGCTTTCTTT.

The chain couples TRBV4-3 to TRBJ2-5; a possible D gene is TRBD2 (5 bases). Germline CDR1 and CDR2: LGHNA and YSLEER. Trimming took off 3 bases at V and 3 bases at J, with 11 bases between the two ends. This CDR3 contains 14 residues. The CDR3 nucleotides read TGCGCCAGCAGCCATTCTTTGCGGGAAGAGACCCAGTACTTC. Protein sequence: CASSHSLREETQYF.

J is TRBJ1-2 and V is TRBV10-2; 8 bases are shared with TRBD1. The junction had 5 bases not matched to a gene; V was cut back by 6 bases and J by 2 bases. The CDR3 totals 14 residues. The germline V gene encodes CDR1 WSHSY and CDR2 SAAADI. The CDR3 bases are TGCGCCAGCAGCGACAGGGGCTTAAACTATGGCTACACCTTC. This codes for CASSDRGLNYGYTF.

V gene TRBV15 combines with J gene TRBJ2-7, with a possible D match to TRBD2 (6 bases). Germline V gene sequence: CDR1 LNHNV, CDR2 YYDKDF (reference sequence). This CDR3 has 15 amino acids. The germline V and J ends were trimmed by 0 bases and 5 bases, with 14 bases remaining between them. CDR3 nucleotide sequence: TGTGCCACCAGCAGAGACCCGGACTATGAGAACGAGCAGTACTTC. Its translation is CATSRDPDYENEQYF.

The V call is TRBV4-3, the J call TRBJ2-2, with D perhaps matching TRBD2 (7 bases). CDR1 and CDR2 (germline): LGHNA, YSLEER. CDR3 length equals 13 residues. Trimming took off 3 bases at V and 8 bases at J, with 10 bases between the two ends. CDR3 bases: TGCGCCAGCAGCCAGGGGGGGCAGGGGGAGCTGTTTTTT. This codes for CASSQGGQGELFF.

This clone was observed a few times. V is TRBV18 and J is TRBJ2-7; tentatively, D is TRBD2 (5 bases). The germline V and J ends were trimmed by 6 bases and 2 bases, with 11 bases remaining between them. Germline V gives CDR1 KGHSH, CDR2 LQKENI. The CDR3 sequence is 13 residues long. DNA of the CDR3: TGTGCCAGCTCCACTCAGGAGGCCTACGAGCAGTACTTC. Its translation: CASSTQEAYEQYF. Looking up the rest from reference TRBV18 and TRBJ2-7 gives the full variable domain: NAGVMQNPRHLVRRRGQEARLRCSPMKGHSHVYWYRQLPEEGLKFMVYLQKENIIDESGMPKERFSAEFPKEGPSILRIQQVVRGDSAAYFCASSTQEAYEQYFGPGTRLTVT.

The rearrangement joins TRBV9 to TRBJ1-5, with D perhaps matching TRBD1 (5 bases). Per the germline V gene, CDR1 is SGDLS and CDR2 is YYNGEE. V was shortened by 1 base and J by 6 bases, with 14 bases between the two germline ends. This CDR3 contains 15 residues. CDR3: CASSVPSGGGQPQHF. Written as DNA, the CDR3 is TGTGCCAGCAGCGTACCGTCGGGGGGGGGTCAGCCCCAGCATTTT.

The chain couples TRBV2 to TRBJ2-3; the D is unclear. Deletions cut 4 bases from V and 0 bases from J, with 11 bases between. Germline assignment: CDR1 SNHLY and CDR2 FYNNEI. The CDR3 is 15 amino acids. CDR3 in amino acids: CASSVTSRSTDTQYF. The DNA of the CDR3 is TGTGCCAGCAGTGTTACGAGCCGTAGCACAGATACGCAGTATTTT.